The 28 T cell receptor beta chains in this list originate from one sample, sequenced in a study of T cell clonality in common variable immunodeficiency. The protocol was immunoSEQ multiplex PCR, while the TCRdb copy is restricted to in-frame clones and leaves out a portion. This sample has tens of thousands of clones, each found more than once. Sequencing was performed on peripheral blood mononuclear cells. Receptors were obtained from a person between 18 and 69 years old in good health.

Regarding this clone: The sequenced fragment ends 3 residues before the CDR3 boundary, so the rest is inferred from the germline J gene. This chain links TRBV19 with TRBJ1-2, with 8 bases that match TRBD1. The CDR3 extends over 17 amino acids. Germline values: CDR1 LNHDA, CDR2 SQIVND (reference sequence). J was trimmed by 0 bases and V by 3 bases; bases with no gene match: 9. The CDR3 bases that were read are TGTGCCAGTAGTATTAGTCGACAGGGGAGGCCTAACTATGGC. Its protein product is CASSISRQGRPNYG. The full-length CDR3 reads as CASSISRQGRPNYGYTF.

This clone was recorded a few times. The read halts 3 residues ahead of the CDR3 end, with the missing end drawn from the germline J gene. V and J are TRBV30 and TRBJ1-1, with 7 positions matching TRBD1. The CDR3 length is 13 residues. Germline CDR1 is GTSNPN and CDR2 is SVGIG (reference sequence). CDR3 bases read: TGTGCCTGTGGGGCAGGGGGACAAGAGACC. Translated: CACGAGGQET. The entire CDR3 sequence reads CACGAGGQETAFF.

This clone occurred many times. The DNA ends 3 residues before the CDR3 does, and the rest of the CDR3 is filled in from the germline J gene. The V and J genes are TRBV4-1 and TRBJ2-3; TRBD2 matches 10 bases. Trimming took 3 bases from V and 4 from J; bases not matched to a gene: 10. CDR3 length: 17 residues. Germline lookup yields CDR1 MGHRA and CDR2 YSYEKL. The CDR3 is CASSHPLAGPVPDTQYF. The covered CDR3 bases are TGCGCCAGCAGCCATCCACTAGCGGGACCCGTACCAGATACG.

This CDR3 reads CASSLVGGGWEHYEQYF. The CDR3 bases that were read are TGTGCCAGCAGCTTAGTAGGGGGGGGGTGGGAACACTACGAG. The rearrangement uses TRBV7-6 and TRBJ2-7, with a tentative D call TRBD2 (7 bases). From the germline J gene comes the end of the CDR3, since the read stops 3 residues before it. V was trimmed by 1 base and J by 3 bases, leaving 19 bases between them. The CDR3 is 17 residues long. The germline V gene encodes CDR1 SGHVS and CDR2 FNYEAQ.

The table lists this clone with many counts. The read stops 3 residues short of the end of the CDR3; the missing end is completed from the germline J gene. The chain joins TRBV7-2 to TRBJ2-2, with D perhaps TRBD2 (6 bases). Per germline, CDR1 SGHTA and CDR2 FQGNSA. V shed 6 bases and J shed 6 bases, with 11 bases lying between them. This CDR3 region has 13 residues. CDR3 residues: CASSRLEPGELFF. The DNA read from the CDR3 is TGTGCCAGCAGTCGACTAGAGCCCGGGGAG.

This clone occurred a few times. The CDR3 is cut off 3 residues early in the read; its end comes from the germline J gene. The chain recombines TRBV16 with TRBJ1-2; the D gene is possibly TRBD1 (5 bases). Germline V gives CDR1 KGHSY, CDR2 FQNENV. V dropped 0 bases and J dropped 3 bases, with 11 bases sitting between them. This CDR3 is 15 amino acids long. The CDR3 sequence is CASSQSGRDYYGYTF. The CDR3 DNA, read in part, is TGTGCCAGCAGCCAATCGGGCAGGGATTACTATGGC.

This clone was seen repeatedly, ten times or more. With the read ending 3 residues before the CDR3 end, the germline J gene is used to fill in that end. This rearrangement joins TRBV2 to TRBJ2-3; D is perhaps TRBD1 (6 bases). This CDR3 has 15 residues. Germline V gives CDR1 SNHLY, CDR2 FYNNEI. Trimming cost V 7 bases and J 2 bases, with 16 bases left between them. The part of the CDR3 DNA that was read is TGTGCCAGCACTGTGACAGGCATTTACACAGATACG. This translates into CASTVTGIYTDT. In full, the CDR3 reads CASTVTGIYTDTQYF.

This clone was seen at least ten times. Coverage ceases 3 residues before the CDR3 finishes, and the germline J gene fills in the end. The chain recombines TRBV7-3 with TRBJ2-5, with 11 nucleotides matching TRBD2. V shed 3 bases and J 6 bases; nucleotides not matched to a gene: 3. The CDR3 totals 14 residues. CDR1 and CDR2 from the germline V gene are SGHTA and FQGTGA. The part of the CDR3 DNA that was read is TGTGCCAGCAGCTTGACTAGCGGGAAACAGACC. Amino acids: CASSLTSGKQT. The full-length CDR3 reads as CASSLTSGKQTQYF.

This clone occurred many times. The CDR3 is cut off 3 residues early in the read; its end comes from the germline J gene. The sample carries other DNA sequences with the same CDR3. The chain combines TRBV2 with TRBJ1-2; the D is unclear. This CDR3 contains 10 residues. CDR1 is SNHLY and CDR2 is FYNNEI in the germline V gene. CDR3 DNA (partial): TGTGCCAGCAGTGAAAGGGGC. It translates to CASSERG. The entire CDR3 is CASSERGYTF.

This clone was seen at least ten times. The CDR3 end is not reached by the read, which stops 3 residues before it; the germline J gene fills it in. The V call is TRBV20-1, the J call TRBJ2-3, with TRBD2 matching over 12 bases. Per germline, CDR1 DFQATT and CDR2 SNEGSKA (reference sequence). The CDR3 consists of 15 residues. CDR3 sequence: CSARDPSGRDETQYF. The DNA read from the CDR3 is TGCAGTGCTAGAGATCCTAGCGGGAGGGATGAGACG.

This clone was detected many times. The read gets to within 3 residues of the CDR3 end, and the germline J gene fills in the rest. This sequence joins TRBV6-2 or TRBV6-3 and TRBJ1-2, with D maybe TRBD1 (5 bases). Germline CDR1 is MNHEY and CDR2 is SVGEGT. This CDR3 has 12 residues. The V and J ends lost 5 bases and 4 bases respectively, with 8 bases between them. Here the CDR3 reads CASSTGGYGYTF. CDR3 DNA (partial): TGTGCCAGCAGTACCGGGGGCTATGGC.

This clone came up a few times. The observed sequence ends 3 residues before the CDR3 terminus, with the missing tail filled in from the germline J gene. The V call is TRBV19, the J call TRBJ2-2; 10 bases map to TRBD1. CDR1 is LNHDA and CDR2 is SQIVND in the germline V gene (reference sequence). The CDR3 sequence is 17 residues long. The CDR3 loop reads CASRETGGTGGANVLFF. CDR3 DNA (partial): TGTGCCAGTAGGGAGACAGGGGGCACGGGTGGGGCCAACGTG.

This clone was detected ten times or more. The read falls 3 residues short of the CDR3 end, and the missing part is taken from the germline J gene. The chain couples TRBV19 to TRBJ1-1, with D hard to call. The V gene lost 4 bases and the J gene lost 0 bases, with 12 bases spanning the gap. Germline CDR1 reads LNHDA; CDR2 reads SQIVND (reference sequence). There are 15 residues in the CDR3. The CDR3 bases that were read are TGTGCCAGTAGTAAGAACAGTTTCATGAACACTGAA. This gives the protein CASSKNSFMNTE. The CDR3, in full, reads CASSKNSFMNTEAFF.

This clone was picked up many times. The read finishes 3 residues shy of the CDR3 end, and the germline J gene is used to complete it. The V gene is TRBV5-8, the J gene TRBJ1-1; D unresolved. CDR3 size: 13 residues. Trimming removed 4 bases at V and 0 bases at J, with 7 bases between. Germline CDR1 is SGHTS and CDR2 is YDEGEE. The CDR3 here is CASSADLNTEAFF. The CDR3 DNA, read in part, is TGTGCCAGCAGCGCTGACTTGAACACTGAA.

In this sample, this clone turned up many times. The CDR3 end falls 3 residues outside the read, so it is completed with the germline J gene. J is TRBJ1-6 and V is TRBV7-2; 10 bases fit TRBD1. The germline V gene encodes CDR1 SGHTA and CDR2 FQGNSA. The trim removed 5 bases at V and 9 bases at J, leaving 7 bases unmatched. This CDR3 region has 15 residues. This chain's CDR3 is CASSPGQGTTSPLHF. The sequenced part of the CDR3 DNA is TGTGCCAGCAGCCCGGGACAGGGGACAACTTCACCC.

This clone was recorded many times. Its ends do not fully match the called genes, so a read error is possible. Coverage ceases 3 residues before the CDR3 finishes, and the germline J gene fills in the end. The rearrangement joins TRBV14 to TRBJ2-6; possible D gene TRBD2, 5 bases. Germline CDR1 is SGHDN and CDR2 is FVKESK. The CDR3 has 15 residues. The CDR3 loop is CASRPDGMRADVLTF. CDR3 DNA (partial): TGTGCCAGCAGACCCGACGGAATGAGGGCCGACGTC.

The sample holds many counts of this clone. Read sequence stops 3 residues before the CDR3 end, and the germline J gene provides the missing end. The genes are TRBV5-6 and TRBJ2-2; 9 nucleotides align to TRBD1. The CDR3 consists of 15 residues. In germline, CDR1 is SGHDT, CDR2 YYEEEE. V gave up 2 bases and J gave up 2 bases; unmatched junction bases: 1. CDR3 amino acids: CASSLTGGNTGELFF. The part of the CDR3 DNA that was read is TGTGCCAGCAGCTTAACAGGGGGCAACACCGGGGAG.

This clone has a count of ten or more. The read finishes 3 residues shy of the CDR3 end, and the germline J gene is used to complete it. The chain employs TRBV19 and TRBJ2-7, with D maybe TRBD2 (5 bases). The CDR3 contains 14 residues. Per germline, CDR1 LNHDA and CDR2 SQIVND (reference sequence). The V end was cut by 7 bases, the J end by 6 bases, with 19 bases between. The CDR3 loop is CASTHHGISGEQYF. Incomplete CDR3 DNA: TGTGCCAGTACTCATCATGGGATCAGCGGCGAG.

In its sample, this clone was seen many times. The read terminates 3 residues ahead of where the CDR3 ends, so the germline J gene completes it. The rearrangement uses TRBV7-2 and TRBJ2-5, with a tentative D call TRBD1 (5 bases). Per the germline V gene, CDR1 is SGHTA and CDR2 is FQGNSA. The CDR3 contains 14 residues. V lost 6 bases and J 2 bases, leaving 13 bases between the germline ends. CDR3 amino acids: CASSPGRWQETQYF. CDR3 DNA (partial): TGTGCCAGCAGTCCAGGGCGGTGGCAAGAGACC.

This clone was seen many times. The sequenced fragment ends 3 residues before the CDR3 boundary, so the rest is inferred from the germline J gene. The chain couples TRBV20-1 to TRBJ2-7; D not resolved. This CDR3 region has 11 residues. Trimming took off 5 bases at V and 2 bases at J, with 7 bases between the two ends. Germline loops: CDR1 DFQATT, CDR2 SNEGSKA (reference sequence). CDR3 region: CSAGTPYEQYF. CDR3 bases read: TGCAGTGCTGGTACTCCCTACGAG.

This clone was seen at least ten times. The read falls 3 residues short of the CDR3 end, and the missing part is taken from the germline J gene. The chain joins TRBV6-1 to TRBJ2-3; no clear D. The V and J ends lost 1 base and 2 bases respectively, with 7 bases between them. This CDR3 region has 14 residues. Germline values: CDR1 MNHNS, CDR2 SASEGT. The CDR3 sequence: CASSEEQDTDTQYF. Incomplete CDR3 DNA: TGTGCCAGCAGTGAAGAGCAGGACACAGATACG.

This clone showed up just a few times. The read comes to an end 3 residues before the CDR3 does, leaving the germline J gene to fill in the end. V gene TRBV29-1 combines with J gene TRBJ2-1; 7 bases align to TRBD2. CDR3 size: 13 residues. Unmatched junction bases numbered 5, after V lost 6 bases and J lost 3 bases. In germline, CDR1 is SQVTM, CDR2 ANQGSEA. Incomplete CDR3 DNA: TGCAGCGTCTTGCGGGAGAGCTACAATGAG. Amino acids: CSVLRESYNE. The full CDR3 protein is CSVLRESYNEQFF.

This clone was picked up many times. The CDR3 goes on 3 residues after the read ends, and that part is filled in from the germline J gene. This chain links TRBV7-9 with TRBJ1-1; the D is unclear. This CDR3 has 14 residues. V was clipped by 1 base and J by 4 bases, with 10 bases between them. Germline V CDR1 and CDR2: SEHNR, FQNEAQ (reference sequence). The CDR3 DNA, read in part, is TGTGCCAGCAGCTTAGAGCCGGAGGGCACTGAA. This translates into CASSLEPEGTE. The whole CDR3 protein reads CASSLEPEGTEAFF.

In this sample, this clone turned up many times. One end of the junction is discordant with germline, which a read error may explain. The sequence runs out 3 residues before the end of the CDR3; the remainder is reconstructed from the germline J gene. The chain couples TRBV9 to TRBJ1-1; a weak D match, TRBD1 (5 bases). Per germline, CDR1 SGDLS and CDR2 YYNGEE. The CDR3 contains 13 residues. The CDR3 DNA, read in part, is TGTGCCACCTTCCCGGTCCCGGACACTAAA. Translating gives CATFPVPDTK. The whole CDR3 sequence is CATFPVPDTKAFF.

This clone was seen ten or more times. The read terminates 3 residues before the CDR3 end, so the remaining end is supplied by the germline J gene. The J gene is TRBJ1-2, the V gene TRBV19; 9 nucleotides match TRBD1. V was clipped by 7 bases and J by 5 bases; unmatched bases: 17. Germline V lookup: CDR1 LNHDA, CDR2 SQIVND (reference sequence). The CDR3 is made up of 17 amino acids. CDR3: CASKRGTGTGIAYGYTF. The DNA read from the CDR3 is TGTGCCAGTAAAAGAGGGACCGGGACAGGGATTGCTTATGGC.

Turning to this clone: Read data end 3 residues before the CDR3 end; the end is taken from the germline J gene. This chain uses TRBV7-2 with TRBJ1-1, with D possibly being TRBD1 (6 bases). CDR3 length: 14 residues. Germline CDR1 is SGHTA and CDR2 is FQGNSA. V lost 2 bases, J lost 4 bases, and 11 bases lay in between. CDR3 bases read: TGTGCCAGCAGCTTATGGACAGCCGGCACTGAA. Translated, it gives CASSLWTAGTE. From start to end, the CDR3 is CASSLWTAGTEAFF.

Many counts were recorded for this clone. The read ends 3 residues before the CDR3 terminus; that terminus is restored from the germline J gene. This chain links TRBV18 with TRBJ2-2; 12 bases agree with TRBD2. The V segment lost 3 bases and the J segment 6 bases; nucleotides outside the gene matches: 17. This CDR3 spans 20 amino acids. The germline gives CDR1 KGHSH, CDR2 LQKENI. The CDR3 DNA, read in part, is TGTGCCAGCTCACCCCCGGCGACTAGCGGGAGAGGACCCACGGCCGGGGAG. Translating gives CASSPPATSGRGPTAGE. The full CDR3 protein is CASSPPATSGRGPTAGELFF.

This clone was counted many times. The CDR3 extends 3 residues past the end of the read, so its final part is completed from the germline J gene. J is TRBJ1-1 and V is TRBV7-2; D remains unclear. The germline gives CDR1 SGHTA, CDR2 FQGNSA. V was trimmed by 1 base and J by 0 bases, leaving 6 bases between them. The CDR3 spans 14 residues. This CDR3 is CASSLERVNTEAFF. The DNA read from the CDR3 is TGTGCCAGCAGCTTAGAGCGAGTGAACACTGAA.